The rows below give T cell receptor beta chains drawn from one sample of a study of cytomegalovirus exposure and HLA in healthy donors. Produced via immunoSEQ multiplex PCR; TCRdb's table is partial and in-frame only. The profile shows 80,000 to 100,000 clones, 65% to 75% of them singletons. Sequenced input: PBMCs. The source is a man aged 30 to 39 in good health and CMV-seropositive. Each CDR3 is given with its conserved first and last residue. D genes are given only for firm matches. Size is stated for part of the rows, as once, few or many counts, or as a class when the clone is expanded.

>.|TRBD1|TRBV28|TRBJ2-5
TGTGCCAGCAGTATCCAATTCAGGGGGCGAGAGACCCAGTACTTC
CASSIQFRGRETQYF
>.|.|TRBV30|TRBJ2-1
TGTGCCTGCACGAACCTTGACAGGTCGCGTGAGCAGTTCTTC
CACTNLDRSREQFF
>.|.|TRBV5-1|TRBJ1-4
TGCGCCAGCAGCTTGGAGCGGGCTAATGAAAAACTGTTTTTT
CASSLERANEKLFF
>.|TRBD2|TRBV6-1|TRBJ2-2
TGTGCCAGCAGCTCGGGACTAGCGGGGGGGGAGCTGTTTTTT
CASSSGLAGGELFF
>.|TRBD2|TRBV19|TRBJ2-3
TGTGCCAGTACCATGGGACTAGCGGGATCGGGAGATACGCAGTATTTT
CASTMGLAGSGDTQYF
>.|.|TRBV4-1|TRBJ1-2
TGCGCCAGCAGCTACAGAACTAACTATGGCTACACCTTC
CASSYRTNYGYTF
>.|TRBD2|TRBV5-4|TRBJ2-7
TGTGCCAGCAGCTTAGCGGGGGGCTCCTACGAGCAGTACTTC
CASSLAGGSYEQYF
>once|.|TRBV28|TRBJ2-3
TGTGCCAGCACCTTCGGAGCGGTTAGCACAGATACGCAGTATTTT
CASTFGAVSTDTQYF
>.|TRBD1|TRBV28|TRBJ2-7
TGTGCCAGCAGTTATTCGGGACAGGTCTCCTACGAGCAGTACTTC
CASSYSGQVSYEQYF
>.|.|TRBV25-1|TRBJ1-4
TGTGCCAGAAGACAGGTTCATAATAATGAAAAACTGTTTTTT
CARRQVHNNEKLFF
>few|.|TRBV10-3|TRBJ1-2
TGTGCCATCAGTGACGGGATGGAGCATGGCTACACCTTC
CAISDGMEHGYTF
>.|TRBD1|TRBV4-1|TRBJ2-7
TGCGCCAGCAGCCAAGTTACAGGGGGCGCCTCCTACGAGCAGTACTTC
CASSQVTGGASYEQYF
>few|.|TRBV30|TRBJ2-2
TGTGCCTGGAAGCTTCTGGGGGCGCGGACCGGGGAGCTGTTTTTT
CAWKLLGARTGELFF
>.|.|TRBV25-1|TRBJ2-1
TGTGCCAGCAGTATCCATGATGAGCAGTTCTTC
CASSIHDEQFF
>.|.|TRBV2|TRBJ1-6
TGTGCCACCCGCACCTCCTATAATTCACCCCTCAACTTT
CATRTSYNSPLNF
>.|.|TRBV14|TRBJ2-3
TGTGCCAGCAGCCAAGCCGGGTATACGCAGTATTTT
CASSQAGYTQYF